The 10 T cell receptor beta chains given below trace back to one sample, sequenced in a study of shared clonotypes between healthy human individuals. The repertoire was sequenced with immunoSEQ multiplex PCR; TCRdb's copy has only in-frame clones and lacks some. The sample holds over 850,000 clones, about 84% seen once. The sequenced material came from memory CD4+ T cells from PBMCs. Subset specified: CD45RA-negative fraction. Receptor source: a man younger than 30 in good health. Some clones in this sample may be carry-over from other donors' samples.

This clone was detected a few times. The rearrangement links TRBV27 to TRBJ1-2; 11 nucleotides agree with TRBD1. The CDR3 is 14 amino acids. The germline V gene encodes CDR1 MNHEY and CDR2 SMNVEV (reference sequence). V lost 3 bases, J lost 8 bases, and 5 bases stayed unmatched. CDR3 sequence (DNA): TGTGCCAGCAGTTTCACGGACAGGGGGCGCGGCTACACCTTC. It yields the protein CASSFTDRGRGYTF.

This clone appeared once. The CDR3, as DNA: TGTGCCACCAGCAGAGATTTGTGGGGGGCGCGGGGCTACACCTTC. Translated, it gives CATSRDLWGARGYTF. The chain employs TRBV15 and TRBJ1-2; D possibly corresponds to TRBD1 (6 bases). Trimming removed 0 bases at V and 8 bases at J, with 16 bases between. The germline gives CDR1 LNHNV, CDR2 YYDKDF (reference sequence). This CDR3 is 15 amino acids long.

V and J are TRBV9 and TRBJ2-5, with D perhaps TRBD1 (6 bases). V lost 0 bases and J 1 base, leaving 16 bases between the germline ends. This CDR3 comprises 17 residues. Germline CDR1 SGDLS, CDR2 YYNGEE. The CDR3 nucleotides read TGTGCCAGCAGCGTAGGGTGGGGTAGGGGGTTCCAAGAGACCCAGTACTTC. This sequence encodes CASSVGWGRGFQETQYF.

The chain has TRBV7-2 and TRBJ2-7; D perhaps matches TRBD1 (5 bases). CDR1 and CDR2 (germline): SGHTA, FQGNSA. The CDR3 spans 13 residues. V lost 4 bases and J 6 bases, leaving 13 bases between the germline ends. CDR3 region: CASSSRASLEQYF. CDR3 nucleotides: TGTGCCAGCAGCTCCAGGGCATCCCTCGAGCAGTACTTC. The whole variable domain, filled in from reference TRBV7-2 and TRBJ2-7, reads GAGVSQSPSNKVTEKGKDVELRCDPISGHTALYWYRQSLGQGLEFLIYFQGNSAPDKSGLPSDRFSAERTGGSVSTLTIQRTQQEDSAVYLCASSSRASLEQYFGPGTRLTVT.

CDR3 coding DNA: TGTGCCAGCAGTCCCTCAGGATGGCGGGCCGGGGAGCTGTTTTTT. This translates into CASSPSGWRAGELFF. V and J are TRBV27 and TRBJ2-2, with a possible D match to TRBD2 (5 bases). The CDR3 sequence is 15 residues long. The V and J ends lost 5 bases and 6 bases respectively, with 16 bases between them. Germline V CDR1 and CDR2: MNHEY, SMNVEV (reference sequence).

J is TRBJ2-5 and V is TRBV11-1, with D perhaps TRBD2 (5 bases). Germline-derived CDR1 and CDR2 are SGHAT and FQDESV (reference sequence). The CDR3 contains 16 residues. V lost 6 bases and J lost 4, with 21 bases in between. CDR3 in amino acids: CASRKRTEAPGETQYF. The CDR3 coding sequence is TGTGCCAGCAGGAAACGGACGGAGGCACCGGGAGAGACCCAGTACTTC.

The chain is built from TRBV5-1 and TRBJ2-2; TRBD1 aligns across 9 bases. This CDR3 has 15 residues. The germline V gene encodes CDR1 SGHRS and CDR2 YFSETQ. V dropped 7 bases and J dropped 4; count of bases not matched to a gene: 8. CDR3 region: CASLGQGRSTGELFF. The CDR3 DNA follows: TGCGCCAGCCTGGGACAGGGACGTTCCACCGGGGAGCTGTTTTTT. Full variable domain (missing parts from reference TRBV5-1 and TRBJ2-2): KAGVTQTPRYLIKTRGQQVTLSCSPISGHRSVSWYQQTPGQGLQFLFEYFSETQRNKGNFPGRFSGRQFSNSRSEMNVSTLELGDSALYLCASLGQGRSTGELFFGEGSRLTVL.

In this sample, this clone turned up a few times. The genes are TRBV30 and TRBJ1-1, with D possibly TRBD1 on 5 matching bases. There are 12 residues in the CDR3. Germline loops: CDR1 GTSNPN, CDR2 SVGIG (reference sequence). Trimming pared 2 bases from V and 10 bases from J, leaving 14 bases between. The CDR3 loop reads CAWSSGDGPAFF. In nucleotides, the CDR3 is TGTGCCTGGAGTTCCGGGGACGGGCCAGCTTTCTTT.

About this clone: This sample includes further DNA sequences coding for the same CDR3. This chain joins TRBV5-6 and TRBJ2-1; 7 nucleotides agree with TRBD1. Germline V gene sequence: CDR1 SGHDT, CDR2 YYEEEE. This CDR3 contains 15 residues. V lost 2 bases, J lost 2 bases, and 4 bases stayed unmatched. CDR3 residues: CASSFDRVPYNEQFF. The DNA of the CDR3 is TGTGCCAGCAGCTTTGACAGGGTGCCCTACAATGAGCAGTTCTTC.

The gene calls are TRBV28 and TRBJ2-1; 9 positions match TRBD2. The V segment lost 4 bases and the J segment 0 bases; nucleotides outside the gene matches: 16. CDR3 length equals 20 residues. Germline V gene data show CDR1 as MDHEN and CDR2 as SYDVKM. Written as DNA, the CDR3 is TGTGCCAGCAGTTCCTCCCGCGGGAGGGGCCCGAAAAGCTCCTACAATGAGCAGTTCTTC. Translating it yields CASSSSRGRGPKSSYNEQFF.